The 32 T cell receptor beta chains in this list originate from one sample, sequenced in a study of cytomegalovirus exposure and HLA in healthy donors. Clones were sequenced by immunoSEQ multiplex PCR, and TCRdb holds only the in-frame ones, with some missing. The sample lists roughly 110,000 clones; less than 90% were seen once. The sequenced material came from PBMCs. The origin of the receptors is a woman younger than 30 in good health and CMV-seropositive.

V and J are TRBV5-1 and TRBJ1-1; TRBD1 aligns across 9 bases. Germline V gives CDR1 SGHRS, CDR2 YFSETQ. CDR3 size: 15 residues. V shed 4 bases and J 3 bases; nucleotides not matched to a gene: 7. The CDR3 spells CASSPRTGEDTEAFF. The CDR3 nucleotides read TGCGCCAGCAGCCCACGGACAGGGGAGGACACTGAAGCTTTCTTT.

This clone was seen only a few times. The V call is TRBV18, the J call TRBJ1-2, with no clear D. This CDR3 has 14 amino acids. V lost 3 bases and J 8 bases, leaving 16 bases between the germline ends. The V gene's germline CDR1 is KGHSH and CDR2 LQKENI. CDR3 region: CASSPTRRAGGYTF. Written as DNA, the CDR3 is TGTGCCAGCTCACCGACGAGGAGGGCGGGAGGCTACACCTTC. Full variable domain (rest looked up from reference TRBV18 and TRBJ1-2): NAGVMQNPRHLVRRRGQEARLRCSPMKGHSHVYWYRQLPEEGLKFMVYLQKENIIDESGMPKERFSAEFPKEGPSILRIQQVVRGDSAAYFCASSPTRRAGGYTFGSGTRLTVV.

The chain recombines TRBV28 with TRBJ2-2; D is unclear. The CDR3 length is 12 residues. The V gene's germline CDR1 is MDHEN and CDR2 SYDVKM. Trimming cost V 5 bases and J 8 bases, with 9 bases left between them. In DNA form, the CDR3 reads TGTGCCAGCAGTCCCGCGCGGGGGGAGCTGTTTTTT. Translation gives CASSPARGELFF.

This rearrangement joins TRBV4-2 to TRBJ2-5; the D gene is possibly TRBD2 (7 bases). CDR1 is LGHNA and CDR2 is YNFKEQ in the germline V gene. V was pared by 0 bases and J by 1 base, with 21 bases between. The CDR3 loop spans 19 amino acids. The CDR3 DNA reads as TGTGCCAGCAGCCAAGACTGGCTAAGTTGGCGGGGGCTCCAAGAGACCCAGTACTTC. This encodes CASSQDWLSWRGLQETQYF.

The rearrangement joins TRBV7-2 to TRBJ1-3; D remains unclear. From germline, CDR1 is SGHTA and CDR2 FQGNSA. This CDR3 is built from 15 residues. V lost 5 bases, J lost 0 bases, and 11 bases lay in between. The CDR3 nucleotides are TGTGCCAGCAGCCTCGGGTTCCTCTCTGGAAACACCATATATTTT. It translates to CASSLGFLSGNTIYF. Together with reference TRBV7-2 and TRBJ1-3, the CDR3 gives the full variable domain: GAGVSQSPSNKVTEKGKDVELRCDPISGHTALYWYRQSLGQGLEFLIYFQGNSAPDKSGLPSDRFSAERTGGSVSTLTIQRTQQEDSAVYLCASSLGFLSGNTIYFGEGSWLTVV.

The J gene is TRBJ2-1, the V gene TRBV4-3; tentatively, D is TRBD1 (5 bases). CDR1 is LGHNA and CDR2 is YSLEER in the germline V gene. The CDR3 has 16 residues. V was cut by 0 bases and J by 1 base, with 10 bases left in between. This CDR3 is CASSQDRVGSYNEQFF. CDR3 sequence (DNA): TGCGCCAGCAGCCAAGACAGGGTAGGGTCCTACAATGAGCAGTTCTTC.

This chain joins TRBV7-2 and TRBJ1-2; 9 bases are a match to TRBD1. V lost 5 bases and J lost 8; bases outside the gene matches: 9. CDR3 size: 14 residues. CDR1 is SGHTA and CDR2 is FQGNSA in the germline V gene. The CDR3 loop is CASSPPGQGSGYTF. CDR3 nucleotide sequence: TGTGCCAGCAGCCCTCCGGGACAGGGCAGCGGCTACACCTTC.

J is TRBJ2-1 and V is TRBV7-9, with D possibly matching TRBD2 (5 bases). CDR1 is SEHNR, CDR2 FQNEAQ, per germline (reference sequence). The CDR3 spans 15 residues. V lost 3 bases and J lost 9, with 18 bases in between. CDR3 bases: TGTGCCAGCAGCTTCTTAAGCGGTTTGTGGGGTGAGCAGTTCTTC. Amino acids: CASSFLSGLWGEQFF.

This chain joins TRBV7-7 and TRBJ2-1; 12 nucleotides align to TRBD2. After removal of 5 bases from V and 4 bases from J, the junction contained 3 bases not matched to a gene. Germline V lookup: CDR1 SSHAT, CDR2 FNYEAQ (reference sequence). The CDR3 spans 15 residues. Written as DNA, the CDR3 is TGTGCCAGCAGCCCAGGGACTAGCGGGTACAATGAGCAGTTCTTC. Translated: CASSPGTSGYNEQFF. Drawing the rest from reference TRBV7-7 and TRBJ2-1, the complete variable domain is GAGVSQSPRYKVTKRGQDVTLRCDPISSHATLYWYQQALGQGPEFLTYFNYEAQPDKSGLPSDRFSAERPEGSISTLTIQRTEQRDSAMYRCASSPGTSGYNEQFFGPGTRLTVL.

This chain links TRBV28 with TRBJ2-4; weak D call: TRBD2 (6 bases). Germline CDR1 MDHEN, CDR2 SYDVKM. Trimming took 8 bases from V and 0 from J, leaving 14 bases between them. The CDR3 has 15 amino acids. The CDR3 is CASRPEGRAKNIQYF. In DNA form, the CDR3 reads TGTGCCAGCCGACCGGAGGGGAGAGCCAAAAACATTCAGTACTTC.

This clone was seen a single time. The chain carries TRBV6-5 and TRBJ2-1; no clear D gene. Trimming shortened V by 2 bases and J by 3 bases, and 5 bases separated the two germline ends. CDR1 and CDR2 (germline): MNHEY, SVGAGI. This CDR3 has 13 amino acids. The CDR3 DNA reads TGTGCCAGCAGTTACAAGAGCTACAATGAGCAGTTCTTC. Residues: CASSYKSYNEQFF.

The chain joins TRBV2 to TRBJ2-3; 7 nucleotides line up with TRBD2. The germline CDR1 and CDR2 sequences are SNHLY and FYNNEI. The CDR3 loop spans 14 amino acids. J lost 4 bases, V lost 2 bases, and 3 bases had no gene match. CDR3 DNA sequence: TGTGCCAGCAGTGAAAGTACTAGCGCAGATACGCAGTATTTT. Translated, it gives CASSESTSADTQYF.

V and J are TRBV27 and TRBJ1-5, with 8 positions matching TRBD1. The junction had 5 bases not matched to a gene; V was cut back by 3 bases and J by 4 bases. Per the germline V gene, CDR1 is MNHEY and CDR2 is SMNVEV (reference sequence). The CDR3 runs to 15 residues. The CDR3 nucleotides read TGTGCCAGCAGTTTGCAGGGGGCGCGAAATCAGCCCCAGCATTTT. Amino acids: CASSLQGARNQPQHF.

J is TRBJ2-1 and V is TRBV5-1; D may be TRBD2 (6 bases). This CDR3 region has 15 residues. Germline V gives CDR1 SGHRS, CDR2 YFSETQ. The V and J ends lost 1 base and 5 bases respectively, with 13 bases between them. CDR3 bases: TGCGCCAGCAGCTTGCCTAGCGCGGTTCACAATGAGCAGTTCTTC. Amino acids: CASSLPSAVHNEQFF.

The CDR3, as DNA: TGTGCCAGCAGAGCAGGGGGCTATGACTATGGCTACACCTTC. This gives the protein CASRAGGYDYGYTF. The chain carries TRBV5-8 and TRBJ1-2, with TRBD1 matching over 8 bases. Germline V lookup: CDR1 SGHTS, CDR2 YDEGEE. The CDR3 has 14 amino acids. With 5 bases clipped from V and 3 bases from J, the junction kept 6 bases outside the gene matches. The full variable domain, its missing parts supplied by reference TRBV5-8 and TRBJ1-2, is EAGVTQSPTHLIKTRGQQATLRCSPISGHTSVYWYQQALGLGLQFLLWYDEGEERNRGNFPPRFSGRQFPNYSSELNVNALELEDSALYLCASRAGGYDYGYTFGSGTRLTVV.

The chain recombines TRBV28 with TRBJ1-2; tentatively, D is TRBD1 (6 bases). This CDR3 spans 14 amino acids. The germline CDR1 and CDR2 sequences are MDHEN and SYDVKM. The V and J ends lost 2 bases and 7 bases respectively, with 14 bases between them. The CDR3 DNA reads TGTGCCAGCAGTTTAGTCGGGGGGCAGGTTGGCTACACCTTC. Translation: CASSLVGGQVGYTF.

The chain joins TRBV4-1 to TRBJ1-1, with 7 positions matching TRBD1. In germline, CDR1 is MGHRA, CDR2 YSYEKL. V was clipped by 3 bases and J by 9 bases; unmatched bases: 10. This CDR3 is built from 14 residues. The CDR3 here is CASSHLTDRRKAFF. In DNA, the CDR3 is TGCGCCAGCAGCCATTTAACGGACAGGCGAAAAGCTTTCTTT.

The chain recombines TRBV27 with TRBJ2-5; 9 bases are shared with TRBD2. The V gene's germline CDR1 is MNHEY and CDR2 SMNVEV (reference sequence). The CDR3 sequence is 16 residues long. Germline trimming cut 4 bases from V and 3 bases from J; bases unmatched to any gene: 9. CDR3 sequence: CASSSLAGASKETQYF. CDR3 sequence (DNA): TGTGCCAGCAGTTCCTTAGCGGGGGCGAGTAAAGAGACCCAGTACTTC.

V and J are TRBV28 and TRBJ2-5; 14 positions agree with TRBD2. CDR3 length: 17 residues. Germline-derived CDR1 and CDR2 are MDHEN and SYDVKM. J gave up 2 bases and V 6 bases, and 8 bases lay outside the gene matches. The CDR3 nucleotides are TGTGCCAGCAGGAGCGGGGGACTAGCGGGGGCGCAAGAGACCCAGTACTTC. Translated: CASRSGGLAGAQETQYF.

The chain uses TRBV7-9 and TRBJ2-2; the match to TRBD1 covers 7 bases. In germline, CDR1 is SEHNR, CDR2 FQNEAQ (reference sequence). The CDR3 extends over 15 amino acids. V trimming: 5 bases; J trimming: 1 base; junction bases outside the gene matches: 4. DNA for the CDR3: TGTGCCAGCAGCACCGGGACAGAGAACACCGGGGAGCTGTTTTTT. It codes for CASSTGTENTGELFF.

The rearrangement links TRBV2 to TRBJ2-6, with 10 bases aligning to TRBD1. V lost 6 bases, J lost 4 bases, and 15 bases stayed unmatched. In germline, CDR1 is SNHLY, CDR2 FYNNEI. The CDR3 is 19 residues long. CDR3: CASREITGTGVSGANVLTF. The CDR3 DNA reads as TGTGCCAGCAGGGAAATTACCGGGACAGGGGTTTCCGGGGCCAACGTCCTGACTTTC.

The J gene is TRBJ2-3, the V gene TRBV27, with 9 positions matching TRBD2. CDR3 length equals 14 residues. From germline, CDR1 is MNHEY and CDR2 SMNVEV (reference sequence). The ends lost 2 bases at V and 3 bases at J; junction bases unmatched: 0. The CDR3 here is CASSLAGGTDTQYF. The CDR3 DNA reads TGTGCCAGCAGTTTAGCGGGGGGGACAGATACGCAGTATTTT.

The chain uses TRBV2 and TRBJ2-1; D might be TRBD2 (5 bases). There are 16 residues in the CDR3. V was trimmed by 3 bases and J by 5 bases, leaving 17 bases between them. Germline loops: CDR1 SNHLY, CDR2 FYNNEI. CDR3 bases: TGTGCCAGCAGTGATCTAGCCCAAGTGAGAAACAATGAGCAGTTCTTC. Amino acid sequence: CASSDLAQVRNNEQFF.

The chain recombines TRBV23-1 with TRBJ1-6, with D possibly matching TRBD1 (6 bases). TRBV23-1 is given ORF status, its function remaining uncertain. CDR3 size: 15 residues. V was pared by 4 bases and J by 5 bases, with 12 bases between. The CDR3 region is CASSLVGADNSPLHF. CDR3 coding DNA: TGCGCCAGCAGTCTCGTGGGGGCTGATAATTCACCCCTCCACTTT.

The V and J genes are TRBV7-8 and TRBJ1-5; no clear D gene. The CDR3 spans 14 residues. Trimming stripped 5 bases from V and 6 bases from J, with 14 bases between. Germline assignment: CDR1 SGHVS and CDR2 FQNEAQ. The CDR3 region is CASSPGGAGQPQHF. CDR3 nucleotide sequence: TGTGCCAGCAGCCCCGGAGGAGCTGGTCAGCCCCAGCATTTT.

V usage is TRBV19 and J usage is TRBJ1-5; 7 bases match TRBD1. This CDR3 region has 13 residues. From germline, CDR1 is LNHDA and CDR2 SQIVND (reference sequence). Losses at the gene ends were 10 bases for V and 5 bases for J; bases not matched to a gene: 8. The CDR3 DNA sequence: TGTGCCATTTCGGACAGGCGCGATCAGCCCCAGCATTTT. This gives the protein CAISDRRDQPQHF.

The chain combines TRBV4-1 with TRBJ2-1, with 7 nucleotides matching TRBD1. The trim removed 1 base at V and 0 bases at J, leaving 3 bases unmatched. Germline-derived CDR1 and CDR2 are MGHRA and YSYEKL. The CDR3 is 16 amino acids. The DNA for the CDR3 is TGCGCCAGCAGCCAAGGGGGACAGAACTCCTACAATGAGCAGTTCTTC. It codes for CASSQGGQNSYNEQFF.

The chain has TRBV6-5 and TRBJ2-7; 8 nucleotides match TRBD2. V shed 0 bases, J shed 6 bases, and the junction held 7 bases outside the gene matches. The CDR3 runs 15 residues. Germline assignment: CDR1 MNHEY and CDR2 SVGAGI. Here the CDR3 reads CASSYSTGGASEQYF. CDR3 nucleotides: TGTGCCAGCAGTTACTCGACCGGGGGGGCCTCCGAGCAGTACTTC.

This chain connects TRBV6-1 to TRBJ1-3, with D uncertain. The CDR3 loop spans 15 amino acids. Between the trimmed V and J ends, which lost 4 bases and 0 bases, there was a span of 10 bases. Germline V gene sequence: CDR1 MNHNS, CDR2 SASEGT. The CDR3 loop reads CASSALETSGNTIYF. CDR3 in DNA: TGTGCCAGCAGTGCGCTAGAGACCTCTGGAAACACCATATATTTT.

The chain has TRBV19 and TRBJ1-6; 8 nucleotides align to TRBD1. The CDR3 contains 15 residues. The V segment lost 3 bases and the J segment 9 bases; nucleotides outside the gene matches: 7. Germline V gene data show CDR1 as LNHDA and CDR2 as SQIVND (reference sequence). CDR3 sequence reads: CASSIGGRGLSPLHF. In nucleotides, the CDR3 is TGTGCCAGTAGTATCGGGGGCAGGGGGCTTTCACCCCTCCACTTT.

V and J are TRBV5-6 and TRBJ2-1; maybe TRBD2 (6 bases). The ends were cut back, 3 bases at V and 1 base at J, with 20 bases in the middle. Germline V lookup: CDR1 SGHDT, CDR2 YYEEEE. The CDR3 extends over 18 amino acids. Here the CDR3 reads CASSSTRTGGPSYNEQFF. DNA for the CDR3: TGTGCCAGCAGCTCTACGAGAACCGGGGGACCGTCCTACAATGAGCAGTTCTTC.

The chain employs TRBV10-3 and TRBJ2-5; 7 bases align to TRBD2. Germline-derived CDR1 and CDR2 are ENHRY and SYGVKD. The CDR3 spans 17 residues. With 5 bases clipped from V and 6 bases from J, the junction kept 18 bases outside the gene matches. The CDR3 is CAISTPWGREGEKTQYF. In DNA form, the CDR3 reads TGTGCCATCAGTACCCCGTGGGGGAGGGAGGGAGAAAAGACCCAGTACTTC.